The text below deals with one TCR beta chain. The method was immunoSEQ multiplex PCR; TCRdb's version includes in-frame clones alone and lacks a portion of them. The repertoire includes approximately 81,000 clones, 90% to 95% of them detected once, and 1.9% sits in the top ten. These data originate in a study of blood T cell repertoires in COVID-19. V lost 0 bases and J 6 bases, leaving 8 bases between the germline ends. This CDR3 is built from 13 residues. Germline-derived CDR1 and CDR2 are SGHRS and YFSETQ. The rearrangement uses TRBV5-1 and TRBJ2-3, with a tentative D call TRBD2 (6 bases). This TCR was sampled from a woman in her fifties or sixties in a cohort sampled during active COVID-19. Material: peripheral blood. The CDR3 coding sequence is TGCGCCAGCAGCTTGGTTCGGGGGGATACGCAGTATTTT. Amino acids: CASSLVRGDTQYF. Full variable domain (rest looked up from reference TRBV5-1 and TRBJ2-3): KAGVTQTPRYLIKTRGQQVTLSCSPISGHRSVSWYQQTPGQGLQFLFEYFSETQRNKGNFPGRFSGRQFSNSRSEMNVSTLELGDSALYLCASSLVRGDTQYFGPGTRLTVL.